This T cell receptor beta chain was identified during a study of CD8 T cells in Susac syndrome. Study-wide results and limits: The TCR sequencing and HLA analysis in the study involved a relatively small number of individuals, as the study acknowledged.

With random hexamers, roughly 0.45 to 1 ug RNA was reverse transcribed. Across 54 Vbeta and 13 Jbeta, immunoSEQ multiplex PCR amplified TCR beta CDR3. Using its own MiXCR run on the immunoSEQ multiplex PCR reads, TCRdb lists one record per CDR3 protein. The data contain a few hundred thousand distinct CDR3 sequences, about 85% of them singletons. The germline CDR1 and CDR2 sequences are DFQATT and SNEGSKA (reference sequence). V shed 0 bases, J shed 3 bases, and the junction held 7 bases outside the gene matches. This CDR3 contains 15 residues. The sequenced target, TCR beta, came from blood CD8+ and CD4+ T cells. Negative isolation yielded CD8+ and CD4+ T cells; FACS enriched TEMRA cells. As concerns this clonotype: Its antigen is not identified.

The sequenced sample consisted of CD8+ T cells from PBMCs. The sequence derives from a human donor with multiple sclerosis. This chain connects TRBV20-1 to TRBJ2-7; 8 bases are a match to TRBD1. The CDR3 loop reads CSARDPDRAYYEQYF. The CDR3 bases are TGCAGTGCTAGAGATCCGGACAGGGCCTACTACGAGCAGTACTTC.